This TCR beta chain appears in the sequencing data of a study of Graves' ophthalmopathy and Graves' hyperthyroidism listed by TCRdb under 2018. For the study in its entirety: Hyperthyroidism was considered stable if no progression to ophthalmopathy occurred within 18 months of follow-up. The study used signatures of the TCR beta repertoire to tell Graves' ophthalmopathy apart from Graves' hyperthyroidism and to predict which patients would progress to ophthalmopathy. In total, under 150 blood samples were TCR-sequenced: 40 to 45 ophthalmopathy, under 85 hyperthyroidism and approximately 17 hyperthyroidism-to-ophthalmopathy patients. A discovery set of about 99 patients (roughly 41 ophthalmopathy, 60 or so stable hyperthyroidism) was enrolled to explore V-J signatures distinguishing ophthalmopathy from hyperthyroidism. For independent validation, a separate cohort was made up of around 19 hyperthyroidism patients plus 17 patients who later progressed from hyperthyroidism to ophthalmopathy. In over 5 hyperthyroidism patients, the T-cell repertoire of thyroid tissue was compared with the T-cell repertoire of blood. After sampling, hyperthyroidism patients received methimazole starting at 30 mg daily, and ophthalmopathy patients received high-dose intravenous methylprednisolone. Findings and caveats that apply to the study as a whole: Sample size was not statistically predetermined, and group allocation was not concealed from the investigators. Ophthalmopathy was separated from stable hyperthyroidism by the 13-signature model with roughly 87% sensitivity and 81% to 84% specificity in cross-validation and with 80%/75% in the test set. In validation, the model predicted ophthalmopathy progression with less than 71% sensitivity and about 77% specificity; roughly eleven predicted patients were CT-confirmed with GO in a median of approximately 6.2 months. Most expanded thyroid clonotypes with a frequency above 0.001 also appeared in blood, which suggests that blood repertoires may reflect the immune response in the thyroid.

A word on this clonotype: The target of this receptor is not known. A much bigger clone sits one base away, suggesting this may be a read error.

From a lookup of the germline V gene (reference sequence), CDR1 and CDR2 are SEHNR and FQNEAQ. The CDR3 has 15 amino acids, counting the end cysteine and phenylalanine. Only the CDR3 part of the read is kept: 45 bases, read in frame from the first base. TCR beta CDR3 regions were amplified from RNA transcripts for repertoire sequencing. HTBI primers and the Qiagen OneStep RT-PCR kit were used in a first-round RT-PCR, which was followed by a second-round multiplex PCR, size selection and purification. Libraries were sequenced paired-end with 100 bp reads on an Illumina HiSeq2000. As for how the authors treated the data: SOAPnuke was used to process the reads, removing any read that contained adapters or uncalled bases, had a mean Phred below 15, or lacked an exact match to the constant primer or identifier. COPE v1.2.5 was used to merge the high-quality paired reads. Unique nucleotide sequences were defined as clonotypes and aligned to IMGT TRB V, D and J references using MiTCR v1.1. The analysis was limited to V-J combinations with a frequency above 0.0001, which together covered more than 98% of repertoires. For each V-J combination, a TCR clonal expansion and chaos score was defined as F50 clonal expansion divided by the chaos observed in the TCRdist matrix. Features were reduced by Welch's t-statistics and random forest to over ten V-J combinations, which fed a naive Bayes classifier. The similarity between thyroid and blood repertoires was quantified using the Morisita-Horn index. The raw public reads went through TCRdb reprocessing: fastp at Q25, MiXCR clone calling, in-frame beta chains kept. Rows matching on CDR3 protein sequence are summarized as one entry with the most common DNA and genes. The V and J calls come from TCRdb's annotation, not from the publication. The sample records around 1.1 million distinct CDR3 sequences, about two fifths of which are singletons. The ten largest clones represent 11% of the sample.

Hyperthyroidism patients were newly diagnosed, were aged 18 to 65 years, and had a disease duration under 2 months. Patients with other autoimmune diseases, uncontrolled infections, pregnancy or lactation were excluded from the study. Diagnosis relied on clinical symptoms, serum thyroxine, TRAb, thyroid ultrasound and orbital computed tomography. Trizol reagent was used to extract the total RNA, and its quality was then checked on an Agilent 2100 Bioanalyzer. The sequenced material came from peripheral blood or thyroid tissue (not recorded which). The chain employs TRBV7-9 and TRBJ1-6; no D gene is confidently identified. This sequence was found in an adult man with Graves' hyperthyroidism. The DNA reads TGTGCCAGCAGCCCCGGAGGAGAGAGAAACCCACCCTTCCACTTT. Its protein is CASSPGGERNPPFHF.